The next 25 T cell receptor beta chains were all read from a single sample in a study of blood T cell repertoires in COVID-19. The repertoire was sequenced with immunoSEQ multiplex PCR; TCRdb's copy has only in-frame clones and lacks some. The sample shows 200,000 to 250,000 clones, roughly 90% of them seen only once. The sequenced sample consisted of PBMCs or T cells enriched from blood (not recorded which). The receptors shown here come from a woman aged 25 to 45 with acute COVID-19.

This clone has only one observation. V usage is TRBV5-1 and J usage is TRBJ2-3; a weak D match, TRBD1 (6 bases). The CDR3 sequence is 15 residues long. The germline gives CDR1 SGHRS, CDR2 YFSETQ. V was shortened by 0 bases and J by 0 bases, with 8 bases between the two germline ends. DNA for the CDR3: TGCGCCAGCAGCTTGGAGACAGGTAGCACAGATACGCAGTATTTT. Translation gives CASSLETGSTDTQYF.

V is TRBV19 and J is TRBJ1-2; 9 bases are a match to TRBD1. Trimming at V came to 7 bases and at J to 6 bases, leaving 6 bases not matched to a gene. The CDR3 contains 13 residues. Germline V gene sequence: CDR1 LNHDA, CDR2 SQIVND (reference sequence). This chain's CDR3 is CASKSGTGNGYTF. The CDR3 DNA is TGTGCCAGTAAATCGGGGACAGGGAATGGCTACACCTTC. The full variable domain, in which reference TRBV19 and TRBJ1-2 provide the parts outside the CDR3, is DGGITQSPKYLFRKEGQNVTLSCEQNLNHDAMYWYRQDPGQGLRLIYYSQIVNDFQKGDIAEGYSVSREKKESFPLTVTSAQKNPTAFYLCASKSGTGNGYTFGSGTRLTVV.

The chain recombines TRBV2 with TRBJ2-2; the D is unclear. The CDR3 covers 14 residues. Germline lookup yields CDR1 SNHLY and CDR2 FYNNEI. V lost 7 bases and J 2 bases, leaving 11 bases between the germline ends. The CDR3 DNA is TGTGCCAGCACGTGGAGCCCTAACACCGGGGAGCTGTTTTTT. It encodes CASTWSPNTGELFF.

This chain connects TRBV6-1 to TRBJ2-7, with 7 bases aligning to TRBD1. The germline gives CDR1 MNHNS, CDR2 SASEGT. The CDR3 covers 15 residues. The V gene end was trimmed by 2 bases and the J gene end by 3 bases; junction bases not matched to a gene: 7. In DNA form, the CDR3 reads TGTGCCAGCAGTGAACGACAGGGCGGTTTCTACGAGCAGTACTTC. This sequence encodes CASSERQGGFYEQYF.

The CDR3 loop reads CASRLAGLAADTQYF. CDR3 nucleotides: TGTGCCAGCAGATTAGCGGGACTAGCGGCAGATACGCAGTATTTT. The chain carries TRBV2 and TRBJ2-3; 11 bases are shared with TRBD2. Germline V gene lookup returns CDR1 SNHLY and CDR2 FYNNEI. CDR3 length equals 15 residues. The V and J ends lost 6 bases and 4 bases, in that order; junction bases with no gene match: 6.

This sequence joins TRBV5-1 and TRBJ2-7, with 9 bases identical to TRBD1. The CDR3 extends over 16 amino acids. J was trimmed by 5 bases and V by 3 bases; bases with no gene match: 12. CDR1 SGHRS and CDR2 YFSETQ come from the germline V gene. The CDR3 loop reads CASSWEKPGTGNEQYF. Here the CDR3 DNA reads TGCGCCAGCAGCTGGGAAAAACCCGGGACAGGGAACGAGCAGTACTTC.

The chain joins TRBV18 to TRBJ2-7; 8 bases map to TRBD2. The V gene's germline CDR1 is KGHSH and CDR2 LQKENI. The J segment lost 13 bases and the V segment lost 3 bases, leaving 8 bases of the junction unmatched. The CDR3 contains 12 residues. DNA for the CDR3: TGTGCCAGCTCACCCTCTGGAAGCGGGGGTTACTTC. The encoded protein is CASSPSGSGGYF.

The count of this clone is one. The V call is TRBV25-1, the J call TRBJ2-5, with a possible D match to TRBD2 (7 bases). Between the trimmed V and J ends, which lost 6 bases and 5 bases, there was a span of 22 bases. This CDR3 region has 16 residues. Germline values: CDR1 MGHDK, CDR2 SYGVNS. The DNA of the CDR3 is TGTGCCAGCAGACCATTGGGTGTGGGGGGGCGCGAGACCCAGTACTTC. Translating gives CASRPLGVGGRETQYF.

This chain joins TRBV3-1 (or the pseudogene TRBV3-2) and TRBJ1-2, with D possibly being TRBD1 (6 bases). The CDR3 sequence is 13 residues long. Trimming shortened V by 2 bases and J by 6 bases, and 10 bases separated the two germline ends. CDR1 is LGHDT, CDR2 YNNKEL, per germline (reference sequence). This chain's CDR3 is CASSQPGVDGYTF. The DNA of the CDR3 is TGTGCCAGCAGCCAACCAGGGGTAGATGGCTACACCTTC.

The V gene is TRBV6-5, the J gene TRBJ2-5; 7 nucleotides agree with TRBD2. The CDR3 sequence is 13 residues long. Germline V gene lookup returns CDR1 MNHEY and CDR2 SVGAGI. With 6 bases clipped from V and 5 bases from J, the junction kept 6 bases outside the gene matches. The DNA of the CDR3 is TGTGCCAGCAGGGGACTACCCGGGGAGACCCAGTACTTC. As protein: CASRGLPGETQYF.

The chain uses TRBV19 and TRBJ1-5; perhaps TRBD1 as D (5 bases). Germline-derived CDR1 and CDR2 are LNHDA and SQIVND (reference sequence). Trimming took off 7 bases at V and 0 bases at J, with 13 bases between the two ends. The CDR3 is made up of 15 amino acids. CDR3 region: CASNRQGGSNQPQHF. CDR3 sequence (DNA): TGTGCCAGTAATCGGCAGGGAGGTAGCAATCAGCCCCAGCATTTT.

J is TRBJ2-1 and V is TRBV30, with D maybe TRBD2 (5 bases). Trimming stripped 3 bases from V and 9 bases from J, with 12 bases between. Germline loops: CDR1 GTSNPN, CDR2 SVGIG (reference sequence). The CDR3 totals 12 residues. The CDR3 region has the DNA TGTGCCTGGAGGTGGGGTGGGAGTGAGCAGTTCTTC. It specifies CAWRWGGSEQFF.

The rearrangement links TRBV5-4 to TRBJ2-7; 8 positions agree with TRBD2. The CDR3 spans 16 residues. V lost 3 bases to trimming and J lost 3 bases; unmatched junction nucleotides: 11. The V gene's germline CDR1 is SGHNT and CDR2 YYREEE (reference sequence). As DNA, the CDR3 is TGTGCCAGCAGCTCCCCCTCTAGCGGGCGTAGCTACGAGCAGTACTTC. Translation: CASSSPSSGRSYEQYF.

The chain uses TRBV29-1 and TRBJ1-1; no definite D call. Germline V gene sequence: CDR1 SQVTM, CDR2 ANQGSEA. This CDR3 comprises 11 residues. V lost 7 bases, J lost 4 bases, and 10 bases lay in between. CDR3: CSAYPGTEAFF. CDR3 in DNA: TGCAGCGCTTACCCGGGCACTGAAGCTTTCTTT.

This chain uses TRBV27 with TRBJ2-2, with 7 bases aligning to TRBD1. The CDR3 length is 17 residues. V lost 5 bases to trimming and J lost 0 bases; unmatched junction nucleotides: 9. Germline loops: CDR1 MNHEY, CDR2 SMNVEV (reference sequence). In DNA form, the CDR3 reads TGTGCCAGCAGTAATCCGGGACAGCCGACGAACACCGGGGAGCTGTTTTTT. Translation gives CASSNPGQPTNTGELFF.

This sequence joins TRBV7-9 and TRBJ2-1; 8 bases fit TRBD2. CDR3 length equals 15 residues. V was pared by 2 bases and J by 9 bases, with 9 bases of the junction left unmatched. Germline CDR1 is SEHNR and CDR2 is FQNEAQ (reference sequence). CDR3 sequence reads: CASSLPASGLSEQFF. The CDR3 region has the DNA TGTGCCAGCAGCTTACCCGCTAGCGGGCTCAGTGAGCAGTTCTTC.

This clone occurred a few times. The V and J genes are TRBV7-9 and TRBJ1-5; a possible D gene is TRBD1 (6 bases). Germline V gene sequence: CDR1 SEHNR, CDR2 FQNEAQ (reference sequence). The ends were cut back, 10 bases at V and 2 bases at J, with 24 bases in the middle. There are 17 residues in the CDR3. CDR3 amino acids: CATDRYNRADGNQPQHF. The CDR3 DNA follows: TGTGCCACCGACCGATATAACAGGGCCGACGGCAATCAGCCCCAGCATTTT.

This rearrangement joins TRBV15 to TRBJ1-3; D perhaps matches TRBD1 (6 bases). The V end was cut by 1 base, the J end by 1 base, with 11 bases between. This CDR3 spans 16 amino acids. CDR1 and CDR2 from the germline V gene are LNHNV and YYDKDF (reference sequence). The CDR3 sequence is CATSRVVGASGNTIYF. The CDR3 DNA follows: TGTGCCACCAGCAGAGTGGTGGGGGCTTCTGGAAACACCATATATTTT. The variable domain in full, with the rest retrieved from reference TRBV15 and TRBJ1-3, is DAMVIQNPRYQVTQFGKPVTLSCSQTLNHNVMYWYQQKSSQAPKLLFHYYDKDFNNEADTPDNFQSRRPNTSFCFLDIRSPGLGDTAMYLCATSRVVGASGNTIYFGEGSWLTVV.

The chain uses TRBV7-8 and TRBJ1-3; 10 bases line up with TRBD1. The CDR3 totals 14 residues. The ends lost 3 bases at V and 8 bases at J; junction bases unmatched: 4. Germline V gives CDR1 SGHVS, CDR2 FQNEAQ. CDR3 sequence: CASSFGQGVDTIYF. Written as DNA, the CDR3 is TGTGCCAGCAGCTTTGGACAGGGGGTTGACACCATATATTTT.

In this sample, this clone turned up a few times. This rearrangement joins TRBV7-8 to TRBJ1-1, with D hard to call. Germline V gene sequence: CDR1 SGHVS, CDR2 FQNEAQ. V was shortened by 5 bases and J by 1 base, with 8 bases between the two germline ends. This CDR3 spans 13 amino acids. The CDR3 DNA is TGTGCCAGCAGCCAGAGAGAGAACACTGAAGCTTTCTTT. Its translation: CASSQRENTEAFF.

The CDR3 loop is CASSKQGIQPQHF. CDR3 DNA sequence: TGTGCCAGTAGCAAACAGGGAATCCAGCCCCAGCATTTT. The V call is TRBV19, the J call TRBJ1-5; D is possibly TRBD1 (6 bases). Per germline, CDR1 LNHDA and CDR2 SQIVND (reference sequence). CDR3 length: 13 residues. Trimming removed 6 bases from V and 7 bases from J, with 13 bases in between.

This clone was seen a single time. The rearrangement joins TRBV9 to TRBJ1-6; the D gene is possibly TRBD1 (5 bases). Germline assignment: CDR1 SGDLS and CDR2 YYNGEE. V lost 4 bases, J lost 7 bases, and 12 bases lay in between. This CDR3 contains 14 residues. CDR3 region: CASSQVGVNSPLHF. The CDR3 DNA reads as TGTGCCAGCAGCCAGGTAGGGGTAAATTCACCCCTCCACTTT.

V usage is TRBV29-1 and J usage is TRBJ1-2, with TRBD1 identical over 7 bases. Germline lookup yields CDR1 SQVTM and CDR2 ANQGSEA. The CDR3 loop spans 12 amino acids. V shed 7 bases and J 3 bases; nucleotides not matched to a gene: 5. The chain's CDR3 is CSGYRGDYGYTF. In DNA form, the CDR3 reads TGCAGCGGGTACAGGGGAGACTATGGCTACACCTTC.

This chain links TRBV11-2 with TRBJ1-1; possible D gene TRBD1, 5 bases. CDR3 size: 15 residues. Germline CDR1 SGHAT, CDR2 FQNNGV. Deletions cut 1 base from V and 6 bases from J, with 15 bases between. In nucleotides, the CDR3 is TGTGCCAGCAGCTTAGTTGTGGGGGGTGGCGCTGAAGCTTTCTTT. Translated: CASSLVVGGGAEAFF.

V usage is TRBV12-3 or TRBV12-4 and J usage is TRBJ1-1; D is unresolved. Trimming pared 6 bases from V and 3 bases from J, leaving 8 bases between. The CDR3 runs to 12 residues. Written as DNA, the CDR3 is TGTGCCAGCAGCCTACAGTACACTGAAGCTTTCTTT. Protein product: CASSLQYTEAFF.